This T cell receptor beta chain was documented in a study of siplizumab effects on memory and regulatory T cells. The germline CDR1 and CDR2 sequences are LNHDA and SQIVND (reference sequence). This CDR3 is built from 17 residues. Losses at the gene ends were 3 bases for V and 3 bases for J; bases not matched to a gene: 10. This clone was detected once. The antigen remains unidentified. Study-wide results and caveats: Versus about 26% in controls, the mappable alloreactive CD4+ clones averaged about 63% Treg-derived with siplizumab. Among alloreactive clones, only a minor fraction mapped to unstimulated subsets.

Method: immunoSEQ multiplex PCR; TCRdb's copy keeps in-frame clones and lacks some. The repertoire holds 50,000 to 70,000 clones, roughly 96% seen once, with 0.095% in the top ten. The V call is TRBV19, the J call TRBJ1-4, with TRBD1 identical over 7 bases. Specimen: naive CD8+ T cells sorted from blood. The clonotype comes from a human donor in good health. CDR3 nucleotide sequence: TGTGCCAGTAGTATCGGGGGGGGTACAGGGGCTAATGAAAAACTGTTTTTT. Amino acid sequence: CASSIGGGTGANEKLFF. Full variable domain (rest looked up from reference TRBV19 and TRBJ1-4): DGGITQSPKYLFRKEGQNVTLSCEQNLNHDAMYWYRQDPGQGLRLIYYSQIVNDFQKGDIAEGYSVSREKKESFPLTVTSAQKNPTAFYLCASSIGGGTGANEKLFFGSGTQLSVL.